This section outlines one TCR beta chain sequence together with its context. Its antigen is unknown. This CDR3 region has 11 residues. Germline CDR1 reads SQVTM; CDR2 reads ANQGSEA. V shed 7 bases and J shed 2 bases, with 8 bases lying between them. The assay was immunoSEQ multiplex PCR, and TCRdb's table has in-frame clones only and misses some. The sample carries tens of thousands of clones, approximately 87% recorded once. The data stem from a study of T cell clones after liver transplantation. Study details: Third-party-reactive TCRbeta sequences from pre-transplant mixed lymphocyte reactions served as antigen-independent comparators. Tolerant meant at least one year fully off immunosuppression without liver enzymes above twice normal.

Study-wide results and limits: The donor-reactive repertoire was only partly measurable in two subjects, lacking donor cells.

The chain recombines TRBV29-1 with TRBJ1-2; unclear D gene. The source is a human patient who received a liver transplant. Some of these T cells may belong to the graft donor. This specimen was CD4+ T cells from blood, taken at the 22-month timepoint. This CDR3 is CSASANYGYTF. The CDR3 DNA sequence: TGCAGCGCCTCAGCAAACTATGGCTACACCTTC.